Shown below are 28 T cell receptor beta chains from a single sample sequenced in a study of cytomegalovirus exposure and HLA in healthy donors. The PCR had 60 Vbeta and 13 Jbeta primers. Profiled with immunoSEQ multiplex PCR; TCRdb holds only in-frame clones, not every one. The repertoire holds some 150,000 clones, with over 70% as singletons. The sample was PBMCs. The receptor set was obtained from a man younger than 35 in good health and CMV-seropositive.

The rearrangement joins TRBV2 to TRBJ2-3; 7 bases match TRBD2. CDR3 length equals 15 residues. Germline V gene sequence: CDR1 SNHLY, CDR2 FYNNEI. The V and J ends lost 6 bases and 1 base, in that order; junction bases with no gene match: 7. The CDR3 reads CASRSLAVRTDTQYF. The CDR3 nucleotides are TGTGCCAGCAGGAGTCTAGCGGTCCGCACAGATACGCAGTATTTT.

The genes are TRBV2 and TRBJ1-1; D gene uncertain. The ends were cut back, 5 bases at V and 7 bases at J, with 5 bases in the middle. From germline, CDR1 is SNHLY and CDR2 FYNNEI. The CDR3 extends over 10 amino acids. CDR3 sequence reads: CASSLGEAFF. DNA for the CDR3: TGTGCCAGCAGTCTCGGTGAAGCTTTCTTT.

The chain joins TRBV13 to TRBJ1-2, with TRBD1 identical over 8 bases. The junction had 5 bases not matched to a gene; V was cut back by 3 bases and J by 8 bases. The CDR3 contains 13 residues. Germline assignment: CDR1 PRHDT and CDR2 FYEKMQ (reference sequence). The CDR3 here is CASSLDRVPGYTF. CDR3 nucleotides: TGTGCCAGCAGCTTGGACAGGGTCCCGGGCTACACCTTC.

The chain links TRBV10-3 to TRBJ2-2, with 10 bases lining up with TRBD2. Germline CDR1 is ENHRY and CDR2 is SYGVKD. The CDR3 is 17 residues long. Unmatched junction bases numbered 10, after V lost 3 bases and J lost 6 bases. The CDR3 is CAISETRVSGGPGELFF. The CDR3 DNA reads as TGTGCCATCAGTGAAACCCGGGTTAGCGGGGGGCCCGGGGAGCTGTTTTTT.

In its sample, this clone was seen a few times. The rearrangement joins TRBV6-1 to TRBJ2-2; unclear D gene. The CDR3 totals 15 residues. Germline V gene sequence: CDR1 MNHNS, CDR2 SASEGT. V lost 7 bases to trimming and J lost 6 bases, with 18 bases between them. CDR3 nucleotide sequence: TGTGCCAGCAACGAGCATAACGGGTTTCCCGGGGAGCTGTTTTTT. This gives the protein CASNEHNGFPGELFF.

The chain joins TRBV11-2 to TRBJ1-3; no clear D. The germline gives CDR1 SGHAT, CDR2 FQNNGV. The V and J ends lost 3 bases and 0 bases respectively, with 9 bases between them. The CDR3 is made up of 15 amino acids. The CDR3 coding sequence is TGTGCCAGCAGCTTCGTTTTAGACTCTGGAAACACCATATATTTT. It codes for CASSFVLDSGNTIYF.

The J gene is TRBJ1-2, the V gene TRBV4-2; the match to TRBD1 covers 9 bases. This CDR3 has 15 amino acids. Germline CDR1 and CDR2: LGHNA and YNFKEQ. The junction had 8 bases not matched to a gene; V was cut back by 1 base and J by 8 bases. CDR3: CASSQGEGTGLGYTF. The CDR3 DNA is TGTGCCAGCAGCCAAGGAGAAGGGACAGGGTTGGGCTACACCTTC.

The CDR3 DNA is TGTGCCAGCAGCTTAAGCAGGGTGGAGACCCAGTACTTC. Its protein product is CASSLSRVETQYF. V gene TRBV7-2 combines with J gene TRBJ2-5; a possible D gene is TRBD1 (5 bases). Germline CDR1 and CDR2: SGHTA and FQGNSA. The CDR3 is 13 amino acids. The ends were cut back, 2 bases at V and 5 bases at J, with 9 bases in the middle.

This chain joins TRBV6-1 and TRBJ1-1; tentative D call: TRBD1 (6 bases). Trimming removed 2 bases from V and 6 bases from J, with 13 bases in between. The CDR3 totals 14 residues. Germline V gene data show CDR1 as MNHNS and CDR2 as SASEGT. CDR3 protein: CASSETQGVPEAFF. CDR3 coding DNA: TGTGCCAGCAGTGAAACACAGGGCGTCCCTGAAGCTTTCTTT.

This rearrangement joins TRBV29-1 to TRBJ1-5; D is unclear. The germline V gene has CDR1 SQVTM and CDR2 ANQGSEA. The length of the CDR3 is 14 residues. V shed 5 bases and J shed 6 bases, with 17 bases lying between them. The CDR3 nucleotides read TGCAGCGTTTCGGACTCAGGTAGAGGTCAGCCCCAGCATTTT. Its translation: CSVSDSGRGQPQHF.

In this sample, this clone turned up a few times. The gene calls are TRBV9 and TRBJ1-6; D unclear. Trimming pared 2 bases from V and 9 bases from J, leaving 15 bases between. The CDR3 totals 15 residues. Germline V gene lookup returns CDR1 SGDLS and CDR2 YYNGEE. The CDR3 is CASSVQTERGSPLHF. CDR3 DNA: TGTGCCAGCAGCGTCCAAACGGAACGGGGTTCACCCCTCCACTTT.

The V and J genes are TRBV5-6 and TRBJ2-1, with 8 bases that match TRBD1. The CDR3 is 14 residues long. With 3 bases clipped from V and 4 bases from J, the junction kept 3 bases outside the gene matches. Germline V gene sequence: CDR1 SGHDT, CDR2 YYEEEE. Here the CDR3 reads CASSSDRVYNEQFF. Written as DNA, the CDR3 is TGTGCCAGCAGCTCGGACAGGGTTTACAATGAGCAGTTCTTC.

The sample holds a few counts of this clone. CDR3 sequence reads: CASSQASTVTDTQYF. CDR3 DNA: TGCGCCAGCAGCCAAGCCTCGACAGTCACAGATACGCAGTATTTT. The rearrangement links TRBV4-3 to TRBJ2-3; D is possibly TRBD1 (5 bases). The germline V and J ends were trimmed by 1 base and 2 bases, with 10 bases remaining between them. Germline V gene sequence: CDR1 LGHNA, CDR2 YSLEER. There are 15 residues in the CDR3.

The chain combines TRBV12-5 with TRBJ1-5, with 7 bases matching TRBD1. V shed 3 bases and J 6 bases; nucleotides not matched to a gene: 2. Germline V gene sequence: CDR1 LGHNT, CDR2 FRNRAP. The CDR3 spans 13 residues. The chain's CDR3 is CASGLDRAQPQHF. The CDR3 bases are TGTGCTAGTGGTTTAGACAGGGCTCAGCCCCAGCATTTT. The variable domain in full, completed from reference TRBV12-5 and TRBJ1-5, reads DARVTQTPRHKVTEMGQEVTMRCQPILGHNTVFWYRQTMMQGLELLAYFRNRAPLDDSGMPKDRFSAEMPDATLATLKIQPSEPRDSAVYFCASGLDRAQPQHFGDGTRLSIL.

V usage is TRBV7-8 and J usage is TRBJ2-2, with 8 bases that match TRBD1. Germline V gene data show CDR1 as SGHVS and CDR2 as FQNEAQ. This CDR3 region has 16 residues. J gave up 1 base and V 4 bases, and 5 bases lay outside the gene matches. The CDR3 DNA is TGTGCCAGCAGCTCAGGAACAGGGGGGAACACCGGGGAGCTGTTTTTT. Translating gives CASSSGTGGNTGELFF.

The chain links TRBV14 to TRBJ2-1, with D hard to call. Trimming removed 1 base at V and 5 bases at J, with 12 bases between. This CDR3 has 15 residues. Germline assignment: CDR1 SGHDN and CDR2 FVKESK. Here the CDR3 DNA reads TGTGCCAGCAGCCAAGGTATCTGGCAGAACAATGAGCAGTTCTTC. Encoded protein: CASSQGIWQNNEQFF.

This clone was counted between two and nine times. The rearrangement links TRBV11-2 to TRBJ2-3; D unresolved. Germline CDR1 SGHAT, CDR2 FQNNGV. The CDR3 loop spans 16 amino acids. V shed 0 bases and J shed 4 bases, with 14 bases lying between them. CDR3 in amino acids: CASSLEGPTAADTQYF. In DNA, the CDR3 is TGTGCCAGCAGCTTAGAGGGCCCCACCGCCGCAGATACGCAGTATTTT.

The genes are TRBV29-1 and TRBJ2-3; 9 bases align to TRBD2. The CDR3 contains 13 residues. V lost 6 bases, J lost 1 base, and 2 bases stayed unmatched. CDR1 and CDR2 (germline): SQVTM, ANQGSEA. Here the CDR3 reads CSVRTSGTDTQYF. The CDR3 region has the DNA TGCAGCGTCCGGACTAGCGGCACAGATACGCAGTATTTT.

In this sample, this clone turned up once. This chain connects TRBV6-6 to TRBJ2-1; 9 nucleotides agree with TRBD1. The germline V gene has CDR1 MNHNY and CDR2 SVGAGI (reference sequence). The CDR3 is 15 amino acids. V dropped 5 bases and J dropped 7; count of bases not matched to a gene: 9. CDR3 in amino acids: CASSTSGQGWNEQFF. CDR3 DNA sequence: TGTGCCAGCAGTACCTCAGGACAGGGGTGGAATGAGCAGTTCTTC.

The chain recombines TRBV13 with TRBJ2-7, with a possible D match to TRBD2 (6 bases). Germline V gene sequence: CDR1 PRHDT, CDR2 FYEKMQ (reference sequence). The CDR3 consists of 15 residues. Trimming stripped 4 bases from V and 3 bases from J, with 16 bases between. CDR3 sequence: CASSSTGTPNYEQYF. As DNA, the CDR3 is TGTGCCAGCAGCTCAACCGGGACTCCTAACTACGAGCAGTACTTC.

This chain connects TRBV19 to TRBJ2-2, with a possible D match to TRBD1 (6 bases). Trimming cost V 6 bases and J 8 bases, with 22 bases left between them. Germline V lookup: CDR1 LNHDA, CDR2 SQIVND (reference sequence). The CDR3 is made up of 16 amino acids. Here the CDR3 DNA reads TGTGCCAGTAGCTTCAACCTACAGGGCCGTGCGGGGGAGCTGTTTTTT. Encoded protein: CASSFNLQGRAGELFF. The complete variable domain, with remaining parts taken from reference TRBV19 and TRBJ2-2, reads DGGITQSPKYLFRKEGQNVTLSCEQNLNHDAMYWYRQDPGQGLRLIYYSQIVNDFQKGDIAEGYSVSREKKESFPLTVTSAQKNPTAFYLCASSFNLQGRAGELFFGEGSRLTVL.

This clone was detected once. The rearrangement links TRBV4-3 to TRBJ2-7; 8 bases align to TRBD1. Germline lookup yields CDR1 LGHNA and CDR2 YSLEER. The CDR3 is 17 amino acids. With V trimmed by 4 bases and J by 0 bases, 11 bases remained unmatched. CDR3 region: CASSLFGAGTGSYEQYF. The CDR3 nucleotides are TGCGCCAGCAGCCTTTTTGGCGCCGGGACAGGCTCCTACGAGCAGTACTTC.

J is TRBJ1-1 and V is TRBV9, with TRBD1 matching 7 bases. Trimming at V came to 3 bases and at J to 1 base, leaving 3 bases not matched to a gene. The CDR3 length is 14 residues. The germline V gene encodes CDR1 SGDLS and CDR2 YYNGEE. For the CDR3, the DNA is TGTGCCAGCAGCGACCGGGACAGGAACACTGAAGCTTTCTTT. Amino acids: CASSDRDRNTEAFF.

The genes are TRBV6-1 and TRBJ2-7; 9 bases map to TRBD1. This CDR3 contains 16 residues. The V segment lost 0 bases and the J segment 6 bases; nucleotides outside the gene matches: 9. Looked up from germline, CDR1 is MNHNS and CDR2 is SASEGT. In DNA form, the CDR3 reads TGTGCCAGCAGTGAAGCAACAGGGGGCGTCAGTTTCGAGCAGTACTTC. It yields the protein CASSEATGGVSFEQYF.

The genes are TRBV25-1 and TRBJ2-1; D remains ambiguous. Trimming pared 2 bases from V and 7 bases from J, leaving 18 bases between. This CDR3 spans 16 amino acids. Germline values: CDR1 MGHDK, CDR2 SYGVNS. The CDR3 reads CASSETVIVAGNEQFF. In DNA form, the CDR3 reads TGTGCCAGCAGTGAAACCGTGATAGTAGCCGGTAATGAGCAGTTCTTC.

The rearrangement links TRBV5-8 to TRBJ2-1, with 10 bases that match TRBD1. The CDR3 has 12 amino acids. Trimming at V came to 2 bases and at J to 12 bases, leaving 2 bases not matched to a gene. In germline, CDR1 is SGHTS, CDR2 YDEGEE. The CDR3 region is CASSLGQGGQFF. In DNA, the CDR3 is TGTGCCAGCAGCTTAGGACAGGGGGGGCAGTTCTTC.

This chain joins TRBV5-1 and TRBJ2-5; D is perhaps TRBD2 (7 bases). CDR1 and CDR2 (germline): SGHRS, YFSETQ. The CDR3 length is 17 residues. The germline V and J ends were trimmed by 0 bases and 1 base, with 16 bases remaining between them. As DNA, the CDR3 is TGCGCCAGCAGCTTGGGGAACGGGGGGCAGTTCCAAGAGACCCAGTACTTC. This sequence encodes CASSLGNGGQFQETQYF.

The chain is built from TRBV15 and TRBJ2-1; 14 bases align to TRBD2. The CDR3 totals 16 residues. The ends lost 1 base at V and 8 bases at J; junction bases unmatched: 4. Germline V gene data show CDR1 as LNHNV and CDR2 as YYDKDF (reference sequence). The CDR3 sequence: CATSRGGTSGSYEQFF. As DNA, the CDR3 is TGTGCCACCAGCAGAGGCGGGACTAGCGGGAGTTATGAGCAGTTCTTC. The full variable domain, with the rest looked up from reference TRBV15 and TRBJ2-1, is DAMVIQNPRYQVTQFGKPVTLSCSQTLNHNVMYWYQQKSSQAPKLLFHYYDKDFNNEADTPDNFQSRRPNTSFCFLDIRSPGLGDTAMYLCATSRGGTSGSYEQFFGPGTRLTVL.